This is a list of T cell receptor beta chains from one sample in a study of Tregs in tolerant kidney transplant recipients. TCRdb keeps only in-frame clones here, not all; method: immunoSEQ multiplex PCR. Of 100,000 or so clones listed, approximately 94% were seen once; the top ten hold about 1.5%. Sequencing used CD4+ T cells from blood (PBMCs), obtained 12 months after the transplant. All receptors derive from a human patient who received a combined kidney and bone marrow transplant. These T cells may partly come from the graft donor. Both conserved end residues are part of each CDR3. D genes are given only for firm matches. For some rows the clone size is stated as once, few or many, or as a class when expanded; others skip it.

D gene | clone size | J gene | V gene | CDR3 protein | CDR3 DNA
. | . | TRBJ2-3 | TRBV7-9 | CASSLSSPDTQYF | TGTGCCAGCAGCCTCAGTTCACCAGATACGCAGTATTTT
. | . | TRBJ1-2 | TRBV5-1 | CASSLTGLSYGYTF | TGCGCCAGCAGCTTGACAGGGCTTAGCTATGGCTACACCTTC
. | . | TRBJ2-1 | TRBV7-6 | CASSTEYNEQFF | TGTGCCAGCAGCACAGAATACAATGAGCAGTTCTTC
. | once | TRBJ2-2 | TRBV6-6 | CASSSRSNAGELFF | TGTGCCAGCAGTTCCCGATCTAACGCCGGGGAGCTGTTTTTT
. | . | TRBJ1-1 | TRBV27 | CASSFRGSWVEAFF | TGTGCCAGCAGTTTTCGGGGGTCGTGGGTTGAAGCTTTCTTT
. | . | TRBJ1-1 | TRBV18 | CASSPLMEARTTEAFF | TGTGCCAGCTCACCACTCATGGAGGCCCGAACGACTGAAGCTTTCTTT
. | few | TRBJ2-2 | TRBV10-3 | CASLSVLDRNTGELFF | TGTGCCAGTCTATCTGTTCTAGACAGGAACACCGGGGAGCTGTTTTTT
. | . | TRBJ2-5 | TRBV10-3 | CAISAGGARGETQYF | TGTGCCATCAGCGCCGGGGGAGCTAGGGGAGAGACCCAGTACTTC
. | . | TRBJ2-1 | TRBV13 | CASNNISGNEQFF | TGTGCCAGCAATAATATCTCCGGCAATGAGCAGTTCTTC
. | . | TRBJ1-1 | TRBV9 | CASSVDRGDTEAFF | TGTGCCAGCAGCGTAGACCGGGGGGACACTGAAGCTTTCTTT
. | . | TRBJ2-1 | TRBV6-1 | CASSEPRLGANEQFF | TGTGCCAGCAGTGAACCAAGGCTGGGGGCCAATGAGCAGTTCTTC
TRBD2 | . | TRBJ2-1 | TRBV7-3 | CASSFGGLDELNEQFF | TGTGCCAGCAGCTTTGGGGGACTAGACGAGTTGAATGAGCAGTTCTTC
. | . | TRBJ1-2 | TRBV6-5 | CASKGGRLPYGYTF | TGTGCCAGCAAGGGAGGCAGGTTGCCCTATGGCTACACCTTC
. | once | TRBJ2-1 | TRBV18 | CASSPKFGLSGRNNEQFF | TGTGCCAGCTCACCAAAATTCGGTTTGTCAGGGAGGAACAATGAGCAGTTCTTC
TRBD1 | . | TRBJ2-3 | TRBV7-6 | CASSLTGRTDTQYF | TGTGCCAGCAGCTTGACAGGGCGGACAGATACGCAGTATTTT
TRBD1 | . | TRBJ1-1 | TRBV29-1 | CSVEVRGRKKISEAFF | TGCAGCGTTGAGGTCAGGGGGCGAAAAAAAATCTCTGAAGCTTTCTTT
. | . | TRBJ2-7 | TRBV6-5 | CASRPRQANYEQYF | TGTGCCAGCAGGCCTCGACAGGCGAACTACGAGCAGTACTTC
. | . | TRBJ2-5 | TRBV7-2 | CASSFGETQYF | TGTGCCAGCAGCTTCGGAGAGACCCAGTACTTC
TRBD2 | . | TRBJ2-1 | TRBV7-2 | CASSKPSGDNEQFF | TGTGCCAGCAGCAAACCTAGCGGGGACAATGAGCAGTTCTTC
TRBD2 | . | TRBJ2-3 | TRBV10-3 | CAISLAADTQYF | TGTGCCATCAGCCTAGCGGCAGATACGCAGTATTTT
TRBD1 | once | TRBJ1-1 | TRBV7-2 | CASSLVVSAGQGNTEAFF | TGTGCCAGCAGCTTAGTCGTCTCGGCGGGACAGGGGAACACTGAAGCTTTCTTT
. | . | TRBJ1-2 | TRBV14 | CASSQNRAQGYTF | TGTGCCAGCAGTCAAAACAGGGCGCAAGGCTACACCTTC
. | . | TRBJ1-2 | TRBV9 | CASSVYSNYGYTF | TGTGCCAGCAGCGTATACAGTAACTATGGCTACACCTTC
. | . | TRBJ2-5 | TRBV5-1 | CASSLGHTGKETQYF | TGCGCCAGCAGCTTGGGGCATACAGGGAAAGAGACCCAGTACTTC
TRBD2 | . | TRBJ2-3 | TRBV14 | CASSPLREGRYTQYF | TGTGCCAGCAGCCCCCTCCGGGAGGGCCGGTATACGCAGTATTTT
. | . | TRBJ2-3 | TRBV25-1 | CASSQTQSADTQYF | TGTGCCAGCAGTCAAACTCAGAGCGCAGATACGCAGTATTTT
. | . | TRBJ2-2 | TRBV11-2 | CASSLNRAGELFF | TGTGCCAGCAGCCTTAACAGGGCCGGGGAGCTGTTTTTT